The T cell receptor beta chain described here comes from a study of cytomegalovirus exposure and HLA in healthy donors. PCR primers comprised 60 Vbeta and 13 Jbeta primers. Repertoires were generated with immunoSEQ multiplex PCR, while TCRdb's copy carries only in-frame clones and drops some. The sample has around 190,000 clones; around 79% are singletons. A remark on this clone: What it binds is not known.

Study outcomes and limitations: Researchers counted roughly 150 TCR beta chains as cytomegalovirus-associated.

The source material was PBMCs. The receptor's source is a woman between 45 and 60 years old in good health and CMV-seronegative.

The CDR3 is CSAIGGPEAFF. DNA of the CDR3: TGCAGTGCCATAGGGGGCCCTGAAGCTTTCTTT. The chain links TRBV20-1 to TRBJ1-1; TRBD1 matches at 7 bases. From germline, CDR1 is DFQATT and CDR2 SNEGSKA (reference sequence). This CDR3 region has 11 residues. Trimming at V came to 6 bases and at J to 6 bases, leaving 4 bases not matched to a gene.